The T cell receptor beta chain under discussion was sequenced for a study of blood T cell repertoires in COVID-19. Profiled with immunoSEQ multiplex PCR; TCRdb holds only in-frame clones, not every one. The data hold roughly 110,000 clones, with over 60% observed a single time. Deletions cut 1 base from V and 2 bases from J, with 8 bases between. CDR3 length: 14 residues. Germline loops: CDR1 SGHTA, CDR2 FQGNSA. The receptor's source is a man older than 75 with COVID-19, enrolled during active disease. The chain couples TRBV7-2 to TRBJ1-1; D gene uncertain. Sequencing was performed on peripheral blood. The CDR3 is CASSLVVDNTEAFF. Written as DNA, the CDR3 is TGTGCCAGCAGCTTAGTAGTCGATAACACTGAAGCTTTCTTT.